The clone carrying this T cell receptor beta chain has just a few counts. Antigen unknown. TCRdb passed the 5' RACE reads through MiXCR, listing each CDR3 protein once. The sample shows about 170,000 distinct CDR3 sequences, 11% of them seen only once. This sample is part of a study of T cells after yellow fever vaccination. The length of the CDR3 is 15 residues. V lost 1 base and J 4 bases, leaving 11 bases between the germline ends. CDR1 and CDR2 (germline): LGHNA, YSLEER. Study-wide results and limits: A weaker but faster secondary response was observed, peaking on day 5 versus 15. Booster sampling recovered most clones from primary vaccination (about 97% CD4, around 88% CD8).

The source is a man younger than 35 who received the YFV17D yellow fever vaccine. The source material was CD8+ T cells sorted from PBMCs, sampled 15 days after the yellow fever booster vaccination. The chain recombines TRBV4-3 with TRBJ1-5; no clear D gene. CDR3 nucleotides: TGCGCCAGCAGCCAAGTTCCAGGTCCGAATCAGCCCCAGCATTTT. Translating gives CASSQVPGPNQPQHF.